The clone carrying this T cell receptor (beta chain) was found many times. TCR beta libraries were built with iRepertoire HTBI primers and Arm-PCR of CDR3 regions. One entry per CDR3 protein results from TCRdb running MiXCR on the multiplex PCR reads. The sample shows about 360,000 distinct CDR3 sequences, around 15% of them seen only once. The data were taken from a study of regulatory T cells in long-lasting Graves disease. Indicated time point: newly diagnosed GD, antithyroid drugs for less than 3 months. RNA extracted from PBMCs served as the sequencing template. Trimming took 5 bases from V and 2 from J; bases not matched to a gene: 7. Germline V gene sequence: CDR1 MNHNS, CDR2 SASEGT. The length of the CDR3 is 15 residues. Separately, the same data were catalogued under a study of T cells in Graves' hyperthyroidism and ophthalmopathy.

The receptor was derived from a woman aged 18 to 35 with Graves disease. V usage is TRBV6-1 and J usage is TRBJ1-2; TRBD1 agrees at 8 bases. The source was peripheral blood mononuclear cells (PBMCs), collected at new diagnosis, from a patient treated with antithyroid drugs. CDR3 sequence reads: CASSTRTGKNYGYTF. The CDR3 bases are TGTGCCAGCAGTACCCGGACAGGGAAGAACTATGGCTACACCTTC.